The entry that follows covers one T cell receptor beta chain sequence. The ends were cut back, 8 bases at V and 1 base at J, with 14 bases in the middle. The CDR3 has 14 amino acids. From germline, CDR1 is MNHNY and CDR2 SVGAGI (reference sequence). The data were obtained in a study of cytomegalovirus exposure and HLA in healthy donors. Primers for the PCR totalled 60 Vbeta and 13 Jbeta. Clones were read by immunoSEQ multiplex PCR, and TCRdb kept only the in-frame ones, dropping some. This table holds about 190,000 clones, about nine tenths found once. The sequenced material came from PBMCs. The receptor's source is a man aged 25-45 years in good health and CMV-seronegative. V gene TRBV6-6 combines with J gene TRBJ1-1; TRBD1 is a possible D gene (6 bases). DNA for the CDR3: TGTGCCAGCGGCCGTACGACAGGGAACACTGAAGCTTTCTTT. Its translation: CASGRTTGNTEAFF.